Below are 2 T cell receptor beta chains sequenced from a single sample in a study of CD8 T cells in ankylosing spondylitis (dated by TCRdb to about 2017). The library was produced with 5' RACE. The reads were generated on an Illumina HiSeq 2500. TCRdb ran its own pipeline on the public reads, namely fastp trimming at Q25 and MiXCR clone calling, and kept in-frame beta chains. Identical CDR3 proteins give one entry, which carries the most common genes and DNA. Within this sample are about 36,000 distinct CDR3 sequences, with around an eighth of them counted one time only. Under 35% of the sample is in the top ten clones. Sequences were obtained from synovial fluid, either unsorted or a sorted T cell fraction (not recorded which). The receptors originated from a male donor with ankylosing spondylitis.

In this sample, this clonotype turned up many times. V is TRBV5-8 and J is TRBJ1-1, with 11 positions matching TRBD1. This CDR3 region has 17 residues. J lost 3 bases, V lost 4 bases, and 11 bases had no gene match. Germline loops: CDR1 SGHTS, CDR2 YDEGEE. Here the CDR3 reads CASSTGQGARVDTEAFF. DNA for the CDR3: TGTGCCAGCAGCACCGGACAGGGGGCGCGGGTGGACACTGAAGCTTTCTTT.

This clonotype was observed at least ten times. The gene calls are TRBV7-8 and TRBJ2-1, with D unresolved. Germline CDR1 and CDR2: SGHVS and FQNEAQ. The germline V and J ends were trimmed by 1 base and 4 bases, with 11 bases remaining between them. This CDR3 comprises 15 residues. CDR3 bases: TGTGCCAGCAGCTTAGTCCCGGAGCGTTACAATGAGCAGTTCTTC. It encodes CASSLVPERYNEQFF.